This T cell receptor (beta chain) was recovered during a study of T-cell reconstitution after alpha-beta-depleted transplantation in children. Unique molecular identifiers featured in how the TCRbeta library was prepared. TCRdb processed the PCR reads anew with MiXCR; each CDR3 protein has one entry. In the table there are approximately 200,000 distinct CDR3 sequences, about 14% of which are singletons. Ten or more counts support this clonotype. The receptor was derived from a human donor who donated a stem cell graft to a child with acute lymphoblastic leukemia. The material was PBMCs from the stem cell graft donor, obtained from the stem cell graft.

The CDR3 DNA is TGTGCCAGCAGCCCCAATGGTAGGGGACTGGTATTCAGAGACAATGAGCAGTTCTTC. Protein sequence: CASSPNGRGLVFRDNEQFF. V usage is TRBV11-1 and J usage is TRBJ2-1; TRBD2 is a possible D gene (6 bases). The germline V gene encodes CDR1 SGHAT and CDR2 FQDESV (reference sequence). The CDR3 extends over 19 amino acids. V was clipped by 5 bases and J by 5 bases, with 28 bases between them. The full variable domain, rest sourced from reference TRBV11-1 and TRBJ2-1, is EAEVAQSPRYKITEKSQAVAFWCDPISGHATLYWYRQILGQGPELLVQFQDESVVDDSQLPKDRFSAERLKGVDSTLKIQPAELGDSAMYLCASSPNGRGLVFRDNEQFFGPGTRLTVL.